The clone carrying this T cell receptor beta chain was observed at least ten times. Its antigen remains unknown. A J-beta primer mix and a sample-barcoded 5' primer were used in a second PCR of roughly 6 to 12 cycles. TCRdb re-derived calls from the 5' RACE reads in MiXCR, one entry per CDR3 protein. The sample contains 650,000 to 1,000,000 distinct CDR3 sequences, approximately 35% of which appear only once. The source of the sample is a study of blood T cells in healthy people across ages. Findings of the study overall: Correlation between TCR beta diversity and naive T cell percentage was strong.

Specimen: blood. The TCR was taken from a young man in good health.

The CDR3 DNA follows: TGTGCCAGCAGTAAAGACAGGAAAGAGACCCAGTACTTC. It encodes CASSKDRKETQYF. The chain combines TRBV7-9 with TRBJ2-5; the D gene is possibly TRBD1 (6 bases). Germline assignment: CDR1 SEHNR and CDR2 FQNEAQ (reference sequence). Trimming cost V 6 bases and J 3 bases, with 11 bases left between them. The CDR3 spans 13 residues. Using reference TRBV7-9 and TRBJ2-5 for the parts outside the CDR3, the full variable domain is DTGVSQNPRHKITKRGQNVTFRCDPISEHNRLYWYRQTLGQGPEFLTYFQNEAQLEKSRLLSDRFSAERPKGSFSTLEIQRTEQGDSAMYLCASSKDRKETQYFGPGTRLLVL.